What follows are 16 T cell receptor beta chains derived from one specimen sequenced in a study of cytomegalovirus exposure and HLA in healthy donors. The PCR used 60 Vbeta and 13 Jbeta primers. Produced via immunoSEQ multiplex PCR; TCRdb's table is partial and in-frame only. The table shows 200,000 to 250,000 clones, with almost 80% occurring only once. The sample taken for sequencing was PBMCs. The receptors derive from a male donor in good health and CMV-seronegative.

The chain carries TRBV6-1 and TRBJ2-5; a possible D gene is TRBD2 (5 bases). The CDR3 sequence is 13 residues long. Deletions cut 6 bases from V and 5 bases from J, with 13 bases between. Germline loops: CDR1 MNHNS, CDR2 SASEGT. The CDR3 here is CASRARGGETQYF. CDR3 nucleotides: TGTGCCAGCAGGGCCCGGGGTGGGGAGACCCAGTACTTC.

This sequence joins TRBV19 and TRBJ2-7; 10 nucleotides line up with TRBD2. Trimming cost V 6 bases and J 5 bases; bases outside gene matches: 16. Germline CDR1 and CDR2: LNHDA and SQIVND (reference sequence). The CDR3 has 17 residues. The CDR3 coding sequence is TGTGCCAGTAGCAATCCTTGGGGGTCTAGCGGGAGAAACGAGCAGTACTTC. Its translation is CASSNPWGSSGRNEQYF.

This rearrangement joins TRBV11-2 to TRBJ2-7, with TRBD2 as a possible D gene (6 bases). V lost 5 bases to trimming and J lost 2 bases, with 22 bases between them. This CDR3 is 17 amino acids long. Germline V gives CDR1 SGHAT, CDR2 FQNNGV. The CDR3 region has the DNA TGTGCCAGCAGCCGCCCCTTGGGACTGTTCCACCCCTACGAGCAGTACTTC. This encodes CASSRPLGLFHPYEQYF.

The chain couples TRBV13 to TRBJ2-1; 11 bases line up with TRBD1. CDR1 and CDR2 from the germline V gene are PRHDT and FYEKMQ (reference sequence). CDR3 length equals 16 residues. Trimming took 5 bases from V and 6 from J; bases not matched to a gene: 9. The CDR3 protein is CASSPAGTGGTNEQFF. DNA of the CDR3: TGTGCCAGCAGCCCAGCGGGGACAGGGGGTACCAATGAGCAGTTCTTC.

J is TRBJ2-5 and V is TRBV4-1, with 9 bases lining up with TRBD2. The J call may be in error: the DNA end matches TRBJ2-7 better. The CDR3 has 13 amino acids. CDR1 and CDR2 from the germline V gene are MGHRA and YSYEKL. The DNA of the CDR3 is TGCGCCAGCAGCCCGGGACTAGCCTTCGAGCAGTACTTC. Amino acids: CASSPGLAFEQYF.

This clone has just one count. This chain joins TRBV5-4 and TRBJ2-3; 7 nucleotides match TRBD2. CDR3 size: 15 residues. Germline CDR1 is SGHNT and CDR2 is YYREEE (reference sequence). The V and J ends lost 2 bases and 1 base, in that order; junction bases with no gene match: 4. Here the CDR3 DNA reads TGTGCCAGCAGCTTTTATGCGGGGGGCACAGATACGCAGTATTTT. Translation gives CASSFYAGGTDTQYF.

The gene calls are TRBV11-3 and TRBJ1-3; a possible D gene is TRBD1 (5 bases). The CDR3 is made up of 14 amino acids. The germline V and J ends were trimmed by 5 bases and 4 bases, with 12 bases remaining between them. Germline loops: CDR1 SGHNT, CDR2 YENEEA. CDR3 protein: CASSATGGGNTIYF. The CDR3 nucleotides are TGTGCCAGCAGCGCGACGGGGGGGGGAAACACCATATATTTT.

This chain connects TRBV10-3 to TRBJ2-1; 8 bases are shared with TRBD1. Germline CDR1 and CDR2: ENHRY and SYGVKD. Germline trimming cut 0 bases from V and 8 bases from J; bases unmatched to any gene: 6. The CDR3 has 15 amino acids. CDR3 coding DNA: TGTGCCATCAGTGAGTCGGGCCAGGGGGCCTATGAGCAGTTCTTC. Translated: CAISESGQGAYEQFF.

The gene calls are TRBV4-1 and TRBJ2-1; TRBD2 agrees at 7 bases. CDR3 size: 15 residues. Per the germline V gene, CDR1 is MGHRA and CDR2 is YSYEKL. With 2 bases clipped from V and 7 bases from J, the junction kept 8 bases outside the gene matches. The CDR3 protein is CASSQTGLGGNEQFF. For the CDR3, the DNA is TGCGCCAGCAGCCAAACTGGACTAGGTGGAAATGAGCAGTTCTTC.

The genes are TRBV9 and TRBJ2-1; 8 bases align to TRBD2. This CDR3 has 16 amino acids. Germline CDR1 and CDR2: SGDLS and YYNGEE. V lost 4 bases to trimming and J lost 8 bases; unmatched junction nucleotides: 14. CDR3 DNA sequence: TGTGCCAGCAGCCCCCGGATGGTAGCGGGGCTCCATGAGCAGTTCTTC. This sequence encodes CASSPRMVAGLHEQFF.

The V call is TRBV7-2, the J call TRBJ2-7; 7 positions agree with TRBD2. Trimming at V came to 4 bases and at J to 4 bases, leaving 7 bases not matched to a gene. The CDR3 runs to 14 residues. Germline V lookup: CDR1 SGHTA, CDR2 FQGNSA. The CDR3 sequence: CASSSGLVGYEQYF. The CDR3 DNA reads TGTGCCAGCAGCTCCGGACTAGTGGGGTACGAGCAGTACTTC.

V is TRBV6-1 and J is TRBJ1-5, with D perhaps TRBD1 (6 bases). V lost 4 bases, J lost 2 bases, and 12 bases lay in between. The germline V gene encodes CDR1 MNHNS and CDR2 SASEGT. The CDR3 contains 15 residues. As DNA, the CDR3 is TGTGCCAGCAGTGCAGGGGATGGAGGCAATCAGCCCCAGCATTTT. It is translated as CASSAGDGGNQPQHF.

In nucleotides, the CDR3 is TGTGCCAGCAGCCCCCGTCGGGGAGCGGGATCCTACGAGCAGTACTTC. Its protein product is CASSPRRGAGSYEQYF. V gene TRBV7-9 combines with J gene TRBJ2-5; 7 bases agree with TRBD2. The better agreement between TRBJ2-7 and the DNA end casts doubt on the J call. The CDR3 is 16 amino acids. CDR1 and CDR2 from the germline V gene are SEHNR and FQNEAQ (reference sequence).

The rearrangement joins TRBV11-2 to TRBJ1-4; 9 nucleotides match TRBD1. The CDR3 totals 15 residues. The junction had 4 bases not matched to a gene; V was cut back by 4 bases and J by 4 bases. Germline V gene data show CDR1 as SGHAT and CDR2 as FQNNGV. CDR3: CASSSWDRVNEKLFF. CDR3 in DNA: TGTGCCAGCAGCTCCTGGGACAGGGTTAATGAAAAACTGTTTTTT.

The CDR3 DNA reads TGTGCCAGCAGTTTTGTGCGGGGTTGGGACACCATATATTTT. Its protein product is CASSFVRGWDTIYF. The chain recombines TRBV28 with TRBJ1-3; D remains ambiguous. Deletions cut 3 bases from V and 8 bases from J, with 14 bases between. The germline gives CDR1 MDHEN, CDR2 SYDVKM. This CDR3 contains 14 residues.

By share, this clone counts as medium-sized. This chain joins TRBV5-4 and TRBJ2-3; D might be TRBD2 (8 bases). The CDR3 sequence is 20 residues long. With 4 bases removed from V and 2 bases from J, the gap between germline ends came to 29 bases. Germline V lookup: CDR1 SGHNT, CDR2 YYREEE (reference sequence). CDR3 nucleotides: TGTGCCAGCAGCGGAATACCGGGACAGCCGGGACTAGAGTACACAGATACGCAGTATTTT. It yields the protein CASSGIPGQPGLEYTDTQYF.